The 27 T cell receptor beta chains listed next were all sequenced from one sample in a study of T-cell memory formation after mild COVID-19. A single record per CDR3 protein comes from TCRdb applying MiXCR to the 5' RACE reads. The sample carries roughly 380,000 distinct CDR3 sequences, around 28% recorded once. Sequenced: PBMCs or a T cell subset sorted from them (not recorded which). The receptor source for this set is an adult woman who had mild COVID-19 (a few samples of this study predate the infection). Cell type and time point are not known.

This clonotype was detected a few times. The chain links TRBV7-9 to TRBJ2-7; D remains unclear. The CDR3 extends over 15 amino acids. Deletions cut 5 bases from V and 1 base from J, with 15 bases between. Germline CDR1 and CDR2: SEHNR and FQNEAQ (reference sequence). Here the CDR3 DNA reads TGTGCCAGCAGCCCGTTGGGCAGGCGATCCTACGAGCAGTACTTC. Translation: CASSPLGRRSYEQYF.

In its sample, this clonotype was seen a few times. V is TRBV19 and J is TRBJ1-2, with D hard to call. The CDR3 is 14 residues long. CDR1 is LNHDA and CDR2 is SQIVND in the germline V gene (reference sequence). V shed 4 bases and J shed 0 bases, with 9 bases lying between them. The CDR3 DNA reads TGTGCCAGTAGTAACCAGGATACTAACTATGGCTACACCTTC. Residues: CASSNQDTNYGYTF.

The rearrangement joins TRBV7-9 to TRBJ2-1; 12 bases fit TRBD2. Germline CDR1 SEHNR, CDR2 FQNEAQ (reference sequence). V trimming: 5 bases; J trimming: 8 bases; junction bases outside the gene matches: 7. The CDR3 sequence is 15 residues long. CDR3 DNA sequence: TGTGCCAGCAGCAAGGGACTAGCGGGTGGGTATGAGCAGTTCTTC. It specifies CASSKGLAGGYEQFF.

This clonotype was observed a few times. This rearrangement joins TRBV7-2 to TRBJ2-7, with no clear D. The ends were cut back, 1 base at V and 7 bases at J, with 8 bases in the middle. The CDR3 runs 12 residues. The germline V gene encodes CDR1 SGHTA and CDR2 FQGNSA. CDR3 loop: CASSLEVGEQYF. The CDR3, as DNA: TGTGCCAGCAGCTTAGAGGTCGGAGAGCAGTACTTC.

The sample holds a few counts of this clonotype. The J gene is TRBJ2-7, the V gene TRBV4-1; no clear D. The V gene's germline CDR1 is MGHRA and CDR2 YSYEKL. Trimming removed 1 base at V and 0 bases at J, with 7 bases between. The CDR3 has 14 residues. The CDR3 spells CASSQGDNSYEQYF. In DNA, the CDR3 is TGCGCCAGCAGCCAAGGTGACAACTCCTACGAGCAGTACTTC.

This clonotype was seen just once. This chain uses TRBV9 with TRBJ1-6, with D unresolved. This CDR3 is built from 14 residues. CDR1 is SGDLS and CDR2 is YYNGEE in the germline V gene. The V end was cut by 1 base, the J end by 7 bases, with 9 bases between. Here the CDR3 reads CASSVRSENSPLHF. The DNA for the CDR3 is TGTGCCAGCAGCGTACGCTCGGAGAATTCACCCCTCCACTTT.

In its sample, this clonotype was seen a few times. The CDR3 sequence: CASSPDMDTQYF. CDR3 nucleotides: TGTGCCAGCAGCCCCGATATGGATACGCAGTATTTT. J is TRBJ2-3 and V is TRBV11-3, with D hard to call. CDR1 is SGHNT, CDR2 YENEEA, per germline. The CDR3 loop spans 12 amino acids. V was pared by 5 bases and J by 6 bases, with 9 bases between.

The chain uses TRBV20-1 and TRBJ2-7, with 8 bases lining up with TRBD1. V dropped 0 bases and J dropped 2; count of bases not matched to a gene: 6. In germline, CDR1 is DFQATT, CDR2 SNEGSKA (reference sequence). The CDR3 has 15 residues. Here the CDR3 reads CSARDSRQGTYEQYF. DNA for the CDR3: TGCAGTGCTAGAGATTCGAGACAGGGGACCTACGAGCAGTACTTC.

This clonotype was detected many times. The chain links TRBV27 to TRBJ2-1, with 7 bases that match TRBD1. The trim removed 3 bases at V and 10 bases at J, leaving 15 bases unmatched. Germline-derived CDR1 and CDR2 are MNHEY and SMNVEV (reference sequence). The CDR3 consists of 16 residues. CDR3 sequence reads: CASSFYDPPGQAEQFF. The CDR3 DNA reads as TGTGCCAGCAGTTTCTACGATCCACCCGGACAGGCCGAGCAGTTCTTC.

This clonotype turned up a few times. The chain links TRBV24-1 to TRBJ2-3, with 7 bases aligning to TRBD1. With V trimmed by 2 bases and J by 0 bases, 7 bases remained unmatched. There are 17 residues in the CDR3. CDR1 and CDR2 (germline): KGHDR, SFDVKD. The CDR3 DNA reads TGTGCCACCAGTGATTCTACAGGGGCTACTAGCACAGATACGCAGTATTTT. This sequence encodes CATSDSTGATSTDTQYF.

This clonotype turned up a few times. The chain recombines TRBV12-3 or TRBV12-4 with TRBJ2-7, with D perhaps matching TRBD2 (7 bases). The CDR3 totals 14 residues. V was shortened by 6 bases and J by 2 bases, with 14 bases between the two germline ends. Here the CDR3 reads CASRPEGGTYEQYF. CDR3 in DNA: TGTGCCAGCAGACCCGAGGGGGGGACCTACGAGCAGTACTTC.

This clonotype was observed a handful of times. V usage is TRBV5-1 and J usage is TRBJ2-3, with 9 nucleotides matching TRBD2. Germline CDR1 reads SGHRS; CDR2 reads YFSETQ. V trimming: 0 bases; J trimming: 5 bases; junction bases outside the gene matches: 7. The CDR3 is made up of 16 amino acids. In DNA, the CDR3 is TGCGCCAGCAGCTTGGACAGCGGGGGGTCCGGAGATACGCAGTATTTT. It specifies CASSLDSGGSGDTQYF.

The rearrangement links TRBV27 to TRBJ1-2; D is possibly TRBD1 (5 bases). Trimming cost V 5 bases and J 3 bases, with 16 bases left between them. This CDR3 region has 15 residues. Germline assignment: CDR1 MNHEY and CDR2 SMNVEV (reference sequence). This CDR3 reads CASSLSRADYYGYTF. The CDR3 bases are TGTGCCAGCAGTCTCTCCAGGGCCGACTACTATGGCTACACCTTC.

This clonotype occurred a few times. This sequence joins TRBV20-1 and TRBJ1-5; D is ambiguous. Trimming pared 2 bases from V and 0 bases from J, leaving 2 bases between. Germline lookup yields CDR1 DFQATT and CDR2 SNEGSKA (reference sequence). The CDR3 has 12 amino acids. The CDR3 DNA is TGCAGTGCTAGAAGTAGCAATCAGCCCCAGCATTTT. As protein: CSARSSNQPQHF.

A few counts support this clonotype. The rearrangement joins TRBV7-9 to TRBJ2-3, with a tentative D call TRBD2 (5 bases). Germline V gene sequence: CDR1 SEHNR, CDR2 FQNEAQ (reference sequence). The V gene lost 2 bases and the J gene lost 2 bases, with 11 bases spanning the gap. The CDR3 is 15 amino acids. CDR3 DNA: TGTGCCAGCAGCTTATATGGTAGCGACACAGATACGCAGTATTTT. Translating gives CASSLYGSDTDTQYF.

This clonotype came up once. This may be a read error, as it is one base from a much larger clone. CDR3 sequence: CASSQISYEQYF. CDR3 bases: TGTGCCAGCAGCCAGATTTCCTACGAGCAGTACTTC. The rearrangement uses TRBV7-2 and TRBJ2-7; D uncertain. V shed 5 bases and J shed 1 base, with 6 bases lying between them. Germline V CDR1 and CDR2: SGHTA, FQGNSA. The CDR3 consists of 12 residues.

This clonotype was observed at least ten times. The CDR3, as DNA: TGTGCCAGCAGCTTGGAACTAGCGGTGGGGGGAGATACGCAGTATTTT. This sequence encodes CASSLELAVGGDTQYF. The V and J genes are TRBV7-2 and TRBJ2-3; TRBD2 matches at 8 bases. Germline CDR1 reads SGHTA; CDR2 reads FQGNSA. This CDR3 is 16 amino acids long. Unmatched junction bases numbered 10, after V lost 3 bases and J lost 5 bases.

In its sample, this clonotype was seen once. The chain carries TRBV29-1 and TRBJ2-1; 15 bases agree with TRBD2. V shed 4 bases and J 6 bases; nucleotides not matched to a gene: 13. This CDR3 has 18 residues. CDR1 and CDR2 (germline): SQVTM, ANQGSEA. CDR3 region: CSVAGGLAGGPIVNEQFF. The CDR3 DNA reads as TGCAGCGTTGCCGGTGGACTAGCGGGGGGGCCCATCGTCAATGAGCAGTTCTTC.

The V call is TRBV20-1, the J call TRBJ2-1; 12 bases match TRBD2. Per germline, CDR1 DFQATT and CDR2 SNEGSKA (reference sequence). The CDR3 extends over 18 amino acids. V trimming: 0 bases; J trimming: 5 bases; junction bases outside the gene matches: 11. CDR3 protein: CSAREGASGGAGDNEQFF. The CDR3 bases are TGCAGTGCTAGAGAGGGTGCTAGCGGGGGGGCCGGGGACAATGAGCAGTTCTTC.

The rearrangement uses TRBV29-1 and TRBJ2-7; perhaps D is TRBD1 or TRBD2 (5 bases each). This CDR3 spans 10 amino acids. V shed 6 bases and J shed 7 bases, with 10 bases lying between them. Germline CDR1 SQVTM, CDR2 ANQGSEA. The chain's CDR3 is CSVGVDEQYF. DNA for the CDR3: TGCAGCGTGGGGGTGGATGAGCAGTACTTC.

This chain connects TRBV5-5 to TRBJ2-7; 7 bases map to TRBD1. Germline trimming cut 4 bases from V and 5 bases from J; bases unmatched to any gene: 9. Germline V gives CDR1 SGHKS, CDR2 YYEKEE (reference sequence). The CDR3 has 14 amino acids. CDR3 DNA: TGTGCCAGCAGCCCGGTACAGGGGAGCAACGAGCAGTACTTC. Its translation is CASSPVQGSNEQYF.

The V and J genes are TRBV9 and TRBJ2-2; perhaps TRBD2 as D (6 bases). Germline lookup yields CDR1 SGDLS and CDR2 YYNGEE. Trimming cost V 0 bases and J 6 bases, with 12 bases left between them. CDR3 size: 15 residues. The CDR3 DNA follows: TGTGCCAGCAGCGTAGGTACTAGCAGGGCCGGGGAGCTGTTTTTT. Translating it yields CASSVGTSRAGELFF.

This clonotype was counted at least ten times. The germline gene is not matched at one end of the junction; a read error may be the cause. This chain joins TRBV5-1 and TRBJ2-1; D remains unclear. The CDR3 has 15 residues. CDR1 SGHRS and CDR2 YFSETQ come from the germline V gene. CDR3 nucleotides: TGTGCCAGCAGCCTCGACTCGAGCTCCTACAATGAGCAGTTCTTC. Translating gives CASSLDSSSYNEQFF.

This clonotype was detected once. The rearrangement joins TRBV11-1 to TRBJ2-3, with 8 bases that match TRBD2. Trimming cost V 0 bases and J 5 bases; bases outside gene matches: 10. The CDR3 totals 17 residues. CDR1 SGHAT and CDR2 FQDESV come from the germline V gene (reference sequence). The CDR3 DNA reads TGTGCCAGCAGCTTAGCCATCACCGGGGGGGTGAAAGATACGCAGTATTTT. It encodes CASSLAITGGVKDTQYF.

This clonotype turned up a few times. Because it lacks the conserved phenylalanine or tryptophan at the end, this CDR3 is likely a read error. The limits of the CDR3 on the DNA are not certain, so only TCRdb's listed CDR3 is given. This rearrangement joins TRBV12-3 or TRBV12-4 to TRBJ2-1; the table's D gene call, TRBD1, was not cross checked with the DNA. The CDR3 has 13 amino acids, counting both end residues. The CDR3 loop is CASSPGPGQGVGV.

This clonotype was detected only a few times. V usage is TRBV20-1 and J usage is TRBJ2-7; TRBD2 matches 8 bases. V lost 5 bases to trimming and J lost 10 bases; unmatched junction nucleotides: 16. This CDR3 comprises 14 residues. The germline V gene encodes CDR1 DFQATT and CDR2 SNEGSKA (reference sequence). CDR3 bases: TGCAGTGCTCGTCCCCCGGGACTAGATAATCAACAGTACTTC. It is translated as CSARPPGLDNQQYF.

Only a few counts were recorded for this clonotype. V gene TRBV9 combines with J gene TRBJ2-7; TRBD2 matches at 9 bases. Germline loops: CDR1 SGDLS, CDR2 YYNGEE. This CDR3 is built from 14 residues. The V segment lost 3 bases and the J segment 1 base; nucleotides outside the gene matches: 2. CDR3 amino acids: CASSAGLASYEQYF. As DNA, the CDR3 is TGTGCCAGCAGCGCGGGACTAGCATCCTACGAGCAGTACTTC.